A few counts support the clone carrying this T cell receptor beta chain. Its antigen remains unidentified. Germline V gene lookup returns CDR1 DFQATT and CDR2 SNEGSKA (reference sequence). This CDR3 comprises 14 residues. The V segment lost 7 bases and the J segment 6 bases; nucleotides outside the gene matches: 10. TCRdb re-called the RT-PCR reads with MiXCR, one entry per CDR3 protein. The table records some 800,000 distinct CDR3 sequences, 21% of them present only once. This sample is part of a study of response to subunit inactivated influenza vaccine. The study, taken as a whole, reports: The authors proposed limited new T cell recruitment per seasonal influenza vaccination.

The origin of this receptor is a man aged 45-65 years who received an inactivated influenza vaccine. The sequencing used PBMCs from blood, collected less than 6 days after vaccination. The rearrangement uses TRBV20-1 and TRBJ2-1, with 9 positions matching TRBD1. The CDR3 nucleotides read TGCAGTGTCAGGGGACAGGGAAGGGGCAATGAGCAGTTCTTC. It encodes CSVRGQGRGNEQFF.